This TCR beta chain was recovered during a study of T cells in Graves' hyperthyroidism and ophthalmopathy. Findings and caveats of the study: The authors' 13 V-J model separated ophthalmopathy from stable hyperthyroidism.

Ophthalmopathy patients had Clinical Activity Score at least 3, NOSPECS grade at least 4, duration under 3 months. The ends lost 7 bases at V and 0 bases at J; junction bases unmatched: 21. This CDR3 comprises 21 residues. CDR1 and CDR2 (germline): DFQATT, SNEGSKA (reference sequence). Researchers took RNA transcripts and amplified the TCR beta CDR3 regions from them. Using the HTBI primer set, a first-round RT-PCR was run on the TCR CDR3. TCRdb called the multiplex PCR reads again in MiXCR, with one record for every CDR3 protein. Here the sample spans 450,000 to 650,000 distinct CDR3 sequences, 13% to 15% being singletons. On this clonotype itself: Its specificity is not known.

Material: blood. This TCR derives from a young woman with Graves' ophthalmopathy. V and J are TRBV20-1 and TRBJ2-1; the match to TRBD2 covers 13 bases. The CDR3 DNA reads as TGCAGTGGGGGCGCGGCCCCCGGACTAGCGGGAGCCCACAGCTCCTACAATGAGCAGTTCTTC. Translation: CSGGAAPGLAGAHSSYNEQFF.